These 21 T cell receptor beta chains came from one sample sequenced in a study of blood T cell repertoires in COVID-19. Produced via immunoSEQ multiplex PCR; TCRdb's table is partial and in-frame only. The table shows hundreds of thousands of clones, with about 88% occurring only once. The sample consisted of peripheral blood. These TCRs come from a man aged 40-49 years with acute or convalescent COVID-19.

V usage is TRBV5-1 and J usage is TRBJ2-5; perhaps TRBD1 as D (5 bases). The germline gives CDR1 SGHRS, CDR2 YFSETQ. Trimming stripped 1 base from V and 5 bases from J, with 18 bases between. The CDR3 contains 16 residues. The CDR3 is CASSLMGIQGGETQYF. As DNA, the CDR3 is TGCGCCAGCAGCTTGATGGGAATCCAGGGTGGGGAGACCCAGTACTTC. Complete variable domain (other parts from reference TRBV5-1 and TRBJ2-5): KAGVTQTPRYLIKTRGQQVTLSCSPISGHRSVSWYQQTPGQGLQFLFEYFSETQRNKGNFPGRFSGRQFSNSRSEMNVSTLELGDSALYLCASSLMGIQGGETQYFGPGTRLLVL.

The chain couples TRBV19 to TRBJ2-7; D is undetermined. The CDR3 covers 14 residues. Deletions cut 4 bases from V and 3 bases from J, with 13 bases between. Per the germline V gene, CDR1 is LNHDA and CDR2 is SQIVND (reference sequence). The CDR3 is CASSTLADFYEQYF. The CDR3 DNA sequence: TGTGCCAGTAGTACCCTGGCAGACTTCTACGAGCAGTACTTC. The variable domain in full, with the rest retrieved from reference TRBV19 and TRBJ2-7, is DGGITQSPKYLFRKEGQNVTLSCEQNLNHDAMYWYRQDPGQGLRLIYYSQIVNDFQKGDIAEGYSVSREKKESFPLTVTSAQKNPTAFYLCASSTLADFYEQYFGPGTRLTVT.

The sample holds one count of this clone. The chain employs TRBV6-5 and TRBJ2-7, with TRBD1 as a possible D gene (6 bases). This CDR3 contains 15 residues. Germline V gene data show CDR1 as MNHEY and CDR2 as SVGAGI. V lost 5 bases to trimming and J lost 5 bases, with 19 bases between them. The CDR3 here is CASSHRVRHRNEQYF. The CDR3, as DNA: TGTGCCAGCAGTCACAGGGTAAGACACCGGAACGAGCAGTACTTC.

This clone was counted a single time. This chain uses TRBV24-1 with TRBJ2-5; the D gene is possibly TRBD1 (5 bases). CDR3 length equals 15 residues. V was trimmed by 5 bases and J by 2 bases, leaving 14 bases between them. The germline gives CDR1 KGHDR, CDR2 SFDVKD. This CDR3 is CATSGQGGPQETQYF. In DNA form, the CDR3 reads TGTGCCACCAGTGGTCAGGGTGGTCCGCAAGAGACCCAGTACTTC.

This chain joins TRBV4-2 and TRBJ1-5; 10 bases fit TRBD1. Per germline, CDR1 LGHNA and CDR2 YNFKEQ. The V segment lost 1 base and the J segment 2 bases; nucleotides outside the gene matches: 14. This CDR3 is built from 20 residues. For the CDR3, the DNA is TGTGCCAGCAGCCAAGGGGGTCCGGGACAGGGGTTTTTGCGCAATCAGCCCCAGCATTTT. This encodes CASSQGGPGQGFLRNQPQHF.

This rearrangement joins TRBV7-9 to TRBJ2-1; 7 nucleotides align to TRBD1. The CDR3 sequence is 14 residues long. The germline V gene has CDR1 SEHNR and CDR2 FQNEAQ (reference sequence). Unmatched junction bases numbered 0, after V lost 1 base and J lost 3 bases. The CDR3 loop reads CASSLGQGYNEQFF. The CDR3 DNA is TGTGCCAGCAGCTTAGGACAGGGCTACAATGAGCAGTTCTTC.

The rearrangement joins TRBV5-5 to TRBJ2-2; TRBD2 matches at 8 bases. Germline V gene sequence: CDR1 SGHKS, CDR2 YYEKEE (reference sequence). This CDR3 is 16 amino acids long. The trim removed 1 base at V and 1 base at J, leaving 3 bases unmatched. CDR3 protein: CASSLQLAGNTGELFF. The CDR3 DNA sequence: TGTGCCAGCAGCTTGCAGCTAGCGGGGAACACCGGGGAGCTGTTTTTT.

CDR3 residues: CASSQERNRDTQYF. DNA for the CDR3: TGCGCCAGCAGCCAAGAACGCAACAGAGATACGCAGTATTTT. The chain is built from TRBV4-1 and TRBJ2-3; D gene unclear. Germline V CDR1 and CDR2: MGHRA, YSYEKL. The CDR3 covers 14 residues. V lost 0 bases and J 5 bases, leaving 9 bases between the germline ends.

As regards this clone: Other DNA sequences in the sample encode the same CDR3. The chain uses TRBV19 and TRBJ2-1; 12 positions match TRBD2. The CDR3 spans 15 residues. The junction had 5 bases not matched to a gene; V was cut back by 5 bases and J by 6 bases. The V gene's germline CDR1 is LNHDA and CDR2 SQIVND (reference sequence). CDR3 sequence (DNA): TGTGCCAGTAGTCTTCTAGCGGGGGGGCCCAATGAGCAGTTCTTC. Translated: CASSLLAGGPNEQFF. Based on the CDR3 plus reference TRBV19 and TRBJ2-1, the full variable domain is DGGITQSPKYLFRKEGQNVTLSCEQNLNHDAMYWYRQDPGQGLRLIYYSQIVNDFQKGDIAEGYSVSREKKESFPLTVTSAQKNPTAFYLCASSLLAGGPNEQFFGPGTRLTVL.

This chain connects TRBV15 to TRBJ2-7, with D tentatively TRBD2 (7 bases). The length of the CDR3 is 15 residues. CDR1 and CDR2 (germline): LNHNV, YYDKDF (reference sequence). V was trimmed by 3 bases and J by 5 bases, leaving 17 bases between them. CDR3 residues: CATSRGGGASDEQYF. Written as DNA, the CDR3 is TGTGCCACCAGCAGGGGTGGGGGGGCTTCGGACGAGCAGTACTTC.

Note on this clone: A junction boundary mismatches the germline segment, possibly from a read error. This sequence joins TRBV9 and TRBJ2-7; 8 positions agree with TRBD2. Germline values: CDR1 SGDLS, CDR2 YYNGEE. The CDR3 has 14 amino acids. The CDR3 nucleotides read TGTGCCAGCAGCGTAGGAGTAAGCGGGGGCCCTTACGACTTC. It translates to CASSVGVSGGPYDF.

This chain links TRBV6-2 or TRBV6-3 with TRBJ2-5; TRBD2 is a possible D gene (5 bases). The CDR3 runs 15 residues. CDR1 is MNHEY and CDR2 is SVGEGT in the germline V gene. V gave up 2 bases and J gave up 5 bases, with 15 bases separating them. CDR3 bases: TGTGCCAGCAGTTACCTCGGAGCCCCGGGGGAGACCCAGTACTTC. Translated, it gives CASSYLGAPGETQYF.

The rearrangement joins TRBV11-3 to TRBJ2-1; no definite D call. V was cut by 1 base and J by 3 bases, with 7 bases left in between. This CDR3 contains 14 residues. Looked up from germline, CDR1 is SGHNT and CDR2 is YENEEA. CDR3 nucleotides: TGTGCCAGCAGCTTAGTCGGTAACTACAATGAGCAGTTCTTC. It translates to CASSLVGNYNEQFF.

The chain recombines TRBV9 with TRBJ2-5, with 9 bases identical to TRBD1. V was pared by 4 bases and J by 2 bases, with 9 bases of the junction left unmatched. The CDR3 is made up of 16 amino acids. Per germline, CDR1 SGDLS and CDR2 YYNGEE. CDR3 in amino acids: CASSLSPGQGQETQYF. Here the CDR3 DNA reads TGTGCCAGCAGCCTTTCTCCGGGACAGGGACAAGAGACCCAGTACTTC.

The chain links TRBV6-6 to TRBJ2-3, with a weak D call TRBD2 (6 bases). Germline values: CDR1 MNHNY, CDR2 SVGAGI (reference sequence). The CDR3 loop spans 14 amino acids. The germline V and J ends were trimmed by 0 bases and 3 bases, with 7 bases remaining between them. In DNA form, the CDR3 reads TGTGCCAGCAGTTACTCACTAGCAACAGATACGCAGTATTTT. Translated, it gives CASSYSLATDTQYF.

The chain uses TRBV7-9 and TRBJ1-6, with 8 bases identical to TRBD1. The CDR3 runs 13 residues. Trimming cost V 5 bases and J 11 bases; bases outside gene matches: 5. CDR1 and CDR2 from the germline V gene are SEHNR and FQNEAQ (reference sequence). The CDR3 here is CASSLTGAAPLHF. The CDR3, as DNA: TGTGCCAGCAGCCTGACAGGGGCGGCACCCCTCCACTTT.

This chain joins TRBV7-9 and TRBJ1-6, with TRBD1 identical over 10 bases. CDR3 length equals 17 residues. Trimming at V came to 0 bases and at J to 3 bases, leaving 2 bases not matched to a gene. The germline gives CDR1 SEHNR, CDR2 FQNEAQ (reference sequence). CDR3 in amino acids: CASSLATGGYYNSPLHF. CDR3 sequence (DNA): TGTGCCAGCAGCTTAGCGACAGGGGGCTACTATAATTCACCCCTCCACTTT.

V gene TRBV19 combines with J gene TRBJ2-2; 12 bases are shared with TRBD2. This CDR3 is 17 amino acids long. Unmatched junction bases numbered 4, after V lost 3 bases and J lost 2 bases. Germline CDR1 is LNHDA and CDR2 is SQIVND (reference sequence). CDR3: CASSMTSGGLNTGELFF. The CDR3 DNA follows: TGTGCCAGTAGTATGACTAGCGGGGGACTAAACACCGGGGAGCTGTTTTTT.

The chain links TRBV29-1 to TRBJ2-3; perhaps TRBD2 as D (5 bases). In germline, CDR1 is SQVTM, CDR2 ANQGSEA. The germline V and J ends were trimmed by 2 bases and 0 bases, with 15 bases remaining between them. The length of the CDR3 is 16 residues. The CDR3 protein is CSVERSGEASTDTQYF. CDR3 DNA sequence: TGCAGCGTTGAAAGATCCGGGGAAGCTAGCACAGATACGCAGTATTTT.

This chain uses TRBV30 with TRBJ2-7, with D uncertain. CDR3 length equals 14 residues. Germline V lookup: CDR1 GTSNPN, CDR2 SVGIG (reference sequence). Trimming removed 0 bases from V and 2 bases from J, with 11 bases in between. DNA for the CDR3: TGTGCCTGGAGTGTTTCCCTTCCCCCCTACGAGCAGTACTTC. Its translation: CAWSVSLPPYEQYF.

The table lists this clone with a few counts. CDR3 DNA sequence: TGTGCCTGGAGACCGGACCGACCGGGATGGGCCCTCCACTTT. This translates into CAWRPDRPGWALHF. The chain links TRBV30 to TRBJ1-6; D is unresolved. The CDR3 extends over 14 amino acids. Trimming cost V 3 bases and J 14 bases, with 20 bases left between them. The germline CDR1 and CDR2 sequences are GTSNPN and SVGIG (reference sequence).